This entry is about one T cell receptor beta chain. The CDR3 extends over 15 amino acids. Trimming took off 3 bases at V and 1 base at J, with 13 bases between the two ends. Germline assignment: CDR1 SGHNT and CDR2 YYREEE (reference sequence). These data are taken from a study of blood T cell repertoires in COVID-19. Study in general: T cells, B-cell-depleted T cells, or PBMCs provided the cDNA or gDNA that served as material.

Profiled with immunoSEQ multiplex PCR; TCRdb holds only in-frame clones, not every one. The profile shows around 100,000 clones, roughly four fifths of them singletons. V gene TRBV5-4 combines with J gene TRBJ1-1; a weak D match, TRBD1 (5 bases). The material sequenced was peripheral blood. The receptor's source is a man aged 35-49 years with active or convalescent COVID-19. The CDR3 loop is CASSWGGGKNTEAFF. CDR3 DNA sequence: TGTGCCAGCAGCTGGGGTGGGGGGAAGAACACTGAAGCTTTCTTT.